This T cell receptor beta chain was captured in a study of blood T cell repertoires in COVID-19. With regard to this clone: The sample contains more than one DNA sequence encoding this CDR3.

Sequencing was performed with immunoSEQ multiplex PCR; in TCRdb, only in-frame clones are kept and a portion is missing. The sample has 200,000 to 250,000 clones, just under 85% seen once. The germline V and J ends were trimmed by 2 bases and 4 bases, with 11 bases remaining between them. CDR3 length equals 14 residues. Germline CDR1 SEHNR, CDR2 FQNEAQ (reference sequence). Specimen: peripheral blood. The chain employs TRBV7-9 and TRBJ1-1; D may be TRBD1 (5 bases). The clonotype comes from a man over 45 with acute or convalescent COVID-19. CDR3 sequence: CASSLSGGRTEAFF. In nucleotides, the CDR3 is TGTGCCAGCAGCTTAAGCGGGGGTCGCACTGAAGCTTTCTTT.